The 15 T cell receptor beta chains below were found in one sample sequenced in a study of shared clonotypes between healthy human individuals. Some clones are missing from TCRdb's copy, which holds only in-frame ones; the method was immunoSEQ multiplex PCR. Found here are 980,000 or so clones, around 80% of them singletons; the top ten hold nearly 1.5%. Specimen: memory CD4+ T cells sorted from blood. Subset meaning: CD45RA-negative fraction. These TCRs come from a man aged 18 to 35 in good health.

This clone was counted once. V and J are TRBV30 and TRBJ1-3; TRBD1 agrees at 7 bases. Germline CDR1 GTSNPN, CDR2 SVGIG (reference sequence). This CDR3 contains 15 residues. Trimming at V came to 3 bases and at J to 4 bases, leaving 9 bases not matched to a gene. CDR3 DNA sequence: TGTGCCTGGAGCGTCACAGGGGCAGGGGGAAACACCATATATTTT. Translating it yields CAWSVTGAGGNTIYF. Together with reference TRBV30 and TRBJ1-3, the CDR3 gives the full variable domain: SQTIHQWPATLVQPVGSPLSLECTVEGTSNPNLYWYRQAAGRGLQLLFYSVGIGQISSEVPQNLSASRPQDRQFILSSKKLLLSDSGFYLCAWSVTGAGGNTIYFGEGSWLTVV.

The J gene is TRBJ2-3, the V gene TRBV5-4; 10 nucleotides match TRBD1. Germline loops: CDR1 SGHNT, CDR2 YYREEE (reference sequence). Trimming removed 1 base from V and 3 bases from J; junction bases left unmatched: 2. This CDR3 region has 15 residues. DNA for the CDR3: TGTGCCAGCAGCTTGCTGGGACAGGGGACAGATACGCAGTATTTT. Translated: CASSLLGQGTDTQYF.

This sequence joins TRBV5-1 and TRBJ2-7; a possible D gene is TRBD1 (5 bases). Germline V gives CDR1 SGHRS, CDR2 YFSETQ. CDR3 length: 14 residues. The germline V and J ends were trimmed by 4 bases and 2 bases, with 13 bases remaining between them. The CDR3 DNA follows: TGCGCCAGCAGCCGGACACCCGGCACCTACGAGCAGTACTTC. Its protein is CASSRTPGTYEQYF.

The chain links TRBV2 to TRBJ1-4, with TRBD1 as a possible D gene (5 bases). This CDR3 spans 13 amino acids. Germline assignment: CDR1 SNHLY and CDR2 FYNNEI. V was clipped by 6 bases and J by 5 bases, with 10 bases between them. The CDR3 sequence is CASSRDGNEKLFF. The CDR3 DNA is TGTGCCAGCAGCAGGGATGGAAATGAAAAACTGTTTTTT.

The V and J genes are TRBV19 and TRBJ1-1; D gene unclear. Germline values: CDR1 LNHDA, CDR2 SQIVND (reference sequence). V dropped 3 bases and J dropped 4 bases, with 6 bases sitting between them. This CDR3 region has 12 residues. The CDR3 reads CASSMIGTEAFF. The CDR3 bases are TGTGCCAGTAGTATGATTGGCACTGAAGCTTTCTTT.

This clone was counted only a few times. The same CDR3 can be traced to other DNA sequences in this sample. The chain carries TRBV7-9 and TRBJ2-5; 7 bases agree with TRBD2. V lost 2 bases to trimming and J lost 2 bases; unmatched junction nucleotides: 5. Germline lookup yields CDR1 SEHNR and CDR2 FQNEAQ (reference sequence). CDR3 length: 15 amino acids. For the CDR3, the DNA is TGTGCCAGCAGCTTAAGACTAGCCCAACAAGAGACCCAGTACTTC. It codes for CASSLRLAQQETQYF.

The rearrangement joins TRBV7-2 to TRBJ1-5, with unresolved D. CDR3 length: 15 residues. Germline CDR1 SGHTA, CDR2 FQGNSA. Trimming left V 1 base short and J 0 bases short, with 7 bases between. CDR3 in amino acids: CASSLEPNSNQPQHF. The CDR3 nucleotides read TGTGCCAGCAGCTTAGAACCCAATAGCAATCAGCCCCAGCATTTT. The whole variable domain, remainder taken from reference TRBV7-2 and TRBJ1-5, is GAGVSQSPSNKVTEKGKDVELRCDPISGHTALYWYRQSLGQGLEFLIYFQGNSAPDKSGLPSDRFSAERTGGSVSTLTIQRTQQEDSAVYLCASSLEPNSNQPQHFGDGTRLSIL.

The rearrangement joins TRBV5-6 to TRBJ2-1; weak D call: TRBD2 (5 bases). V was pared by 3 bases and J by 10 bases, with 11 bases between. Germline V gene sequence: CDR1 SGHDT, CDR2 YYEEEE. The CDR3 sequence is 12 residues long. The CDR3 sequence is CASSSRTGEQFF. The CDR3 DNA sequence: TGTGCCAGCAGCTCACGCACGGGGGAGCAGTTCTTC.

The chain couples TRBV6-8 to TRBJ2-2; 7 nucleotides line up with TRBD2. Germline V CDR1 and CDR2: MNHGY, SAAAGT. The junction had 5 bases not matched to a gene; V was cut back by 10 bases and J by 0 bases. The CDR3 totals 14 residues. CDR3 bases: TGTGCCAAAGGAGCGGGACCGAACACCGGGGAGCTGTTTTTT. Its protein product is CAKGAGPNTGELFF.

This sequence joins TRBV6-1 and TRBJ1-2; 10 bases are shared with TRBD1. The CDR3 is 14 amino acids. Germline V lookup: CDR1 MNHNS, CDR2 SASEGT. The trim removed 6 bases at V and 6 bases at J, leaving 7 bases unmatched. Written as DNA, the CDR3 is TGTGCCAGCAGAAACGGACAGGGGGGGAATGGCTACACCTTC. Amino acids: CASRNGQGGNGYTF.

This chain uses TRBV9 with TRBJ2-7; tentatively, D is TRBD1 or TRBD2 (5 bases each). This CDR3 contains 14 residues. Germline lookup yields CDR1 SGDLS and CDR2 YYNGEE. Between the trimmed V and J ends, which lost 4 bases and 2 bases, there was a span of 13 bases. CDR3 sequence (DNA): TGTGCCAGCAGCAACCGGGACCCAGCCTACGAGCAGTACTTC. Protein sequence: CASSNRDPAYEQYF.

The chain joins TRBV5-6 to TRBJ2-5; possibly TRBD2 for D (6 bases). Germline V gene lookup returns CDR1 SGHDT and CDR2 YYEEEE. The ends were cut back, 0 bases at V and 3 bases at J, with 15 bases in the middle. This CDR3 is 16 amino acids long. Here the CDR3 reads CASSLGLWREEETQYF. DNA of the CDR3: TGTGCCAGCAGCTTGGGACTTTGGAGGGAGGAAGAGACCCAGTACTTC.

This sequence joins TRBV14 and TRBJ2-5; weak D call: TRBD2 (5 bases). Germline V gene lookup returns CDR1 SGHDN and CDR2 FVKESK. V lost 1 base and J 2 bases, leaving 17 bases between the germline ends. The CDR3 consists of 17 residues. The CDR3 nucleotides are TGTGCCAGCAGCCAAGTTGGAGGACCTACCTTTCAAGAGACCCAGTACTTC. It translates to CASSQVGGPTFQETQYF.

This chain joins TRBV10-1 and TRBJ2-1; D unclear. Germline V gene data show CDR1 as WNHNN and CDR2 as SYGVQD (reference sequence). CDR3 length: 13 amino acids. V gave up 2 bases and J gave up 8 bases, with 10 bases separating them. The CDR3 spells CASSEDAWDEQFF. The CDR3 coding sequence is TGCGCCAGCAGTGAGGATGCCTGGGATGAGCAGTTCTTC.

This clone has just one count. The chain is built from TRBV5-6 and TRBJ2-1; 8 positions match TRBD1. The CDR3 has 15 residues. CDR1 SGHDT and CDR2 YYEEEE come from the germline V gene. Losses at the gene ends were 3 bases for V and 0 bases for J; bases not matched to a gene: 2. This chain's CDR3 is CASSSGTGSYNEQFF. Written as DNA, the CDR3 is TGTGCCAGCAGCTCCGGGACAGGCTCCTACAATGAGCAGTTCTTC.